The 12 T cell receptor beta chains below come from one sample, sequenced in a study of cytomegalovirus exposure and HLA in healthy donors. The PCR was carried out with 60 Vbeta primers and 13 Jbeta primers. The data were produced by immunoSEQ multiplex PCR, yet TCRdb's version contains in-frame clones alone and is incomplete. The table has 200,000 or so clones, around 80% seen once. The sample consisted of PBMCs. The receptors originated from a man between 18 and 29 years old in good health and CMV-seronegative.

In DNA form, the CDR3 reads TGTGCCAGCAGTTTAAACTGGGCTCAGCCCCAGCATTTT. This encodes CASSLNWAQPQHF. The chain is built from TRBV27 and TRBJ1-5; unclear D gene. From germline, CDR1 is MNHEY and CDR2 SMNVEV (reference sequence). V lost 2 bases, J lost 6 bases, and 8 bases lay in between. The CDR3 runs to 13 residues.

V is TRBV11-2 and J is TRBJ2-3; 13 bases fit TRBD2. Germline V gives CDR1 SGHAT, CDR2 FQNNGV. V lost 4 bases, J lost 2 bases, and 12 bases stayed unmatched. The CDR3 is made up of 19 amino acids. The CDR3 DNA reads as TGTGCCAGCAGCTGGACTAGCGGGAGAGTCGGGGCGAACACAGATACGCAGTATTTT. Translated, it gives CASSWTSGRVGANTDTQYF. The full variable domain, completed using reference TRBV11-2 and TRBJ2-3, is EAGVAQSPRYKIIEKRQSVAFWCNPISGHATLYWYQQILGQGPKLLIQFQNNGVVDDSQLPKDRFSAERLKGVDSTLKIQPAKLEDSAVYLCASSWTSGRVGANTDTQYFGPGTRLTVL.

The V call is TRBV2, the J call TRBJ1-2; D may be TRBD1 (5 bases). The V end was cut by 4 bases, the J end by 3 bases, with 9 bases between. Germline loops: CDR1 SNHLY, CDR2 FYNNEI. CDR3 length equals 13 residues. The DNA for the CDR3 is TGTGCCAGCAGTGTCGACAGATACTATGGCTACACCTTC. As protein: CASSVDRYYGYTF.

The J gene is TRBJ1-1, the V gene TRBV2; maybe TRBD1 (6 bases). Trimming shortened V by 7 bases and J by 4 bases, and 10 bases separated the two germline ends. Germline lookup yields CDR1 SNHLY and CDR2 FYNNEI. This CDR3 comprises 12 residues. The chain's CDR3 is CASTQGFTEAFF. Here the CDR3 DNA reads TGTGCCAGCACTCAGGGGTTCACTGAAGCTTTCTTT.

The chain couples TRBV4-1 to TRBJ2-7, with D possibly TRBD2 on 5 matching bases. The V end was cut by 2 bases, the J end by 3 bases, with 11 bases between. Germline lookup yields CDR1 MGHRA and CDR2 YSYEKL. This CDR3 spans 14 amino acids. In nucleotides, the CDR3 is TGCGCCAGCAGCCAACCGGGGAGACTCTACGAGCAGTACTTC. It yields the protein CASSQPGRLYEQYF.

In this sample, this clone turned up a few times. The rearrangement links TRBV7-9 to TRBJ2-3, with 8 bases aligning to TRBD2. Germline values: CDR1 SEHNR, CDR2 FQNEAQ (reference sequence). The CDR3 covers 15 residues. V lost 5 bases to trimming and J lost 1 base; unmatched junction nucleotides: 5. The CDR3: CASSLQAGGTDTQYF. CDR3 nucleotide sequence: TGTGCCAGCAGCCTTCAAGCGGGAGGCACAGATACGCAGTATTTT.

This clone was counted once. The chain couples TRBV7-9 to TRBJ2-1; D possibly corresponds to TRBD2 (5 bases). The germline gives CDR1 SEHNR, CDR2 FQNEAQ (reference sequence). The CDR3 sequence is 14 residues long. The V and J ends lost 1 base and 6 bases respectively, with 10 bases between them. CDR3 region: CASSLVLASNEQFF. CDR3 bases: TGTGCCAGCAGCTTAGTGTTAGCGAGCAATGAGCAGTTCTTC.

V and J are TRBV6-5 and TRBJ1-1; 7 bases are a match to TRBD1. The germline V gene encodes CDR1 MNHEY and CDR2 SVGAGI. V shed 6 bases and J 4 bases; nucleotides not matched to a gene: 11. The CDR3 spans 15 residues. The CDR3 sequence is CASSPTSAGGTEAFF. The CDR3 region has the DNA TGTGCCAGCAGCCCCACCTCGGCAGGGGGCACTGAAGCTTTCTTT.

The chain joins TRBV29-1 to TRBJ2-7; possible D gene TRBD2, 6 bases. The CDR3 contains 12 residues. CDR1 is SQVTM, CDR2 ANQGSEA, per germline. The ends were cut back, 6 bases at V and 1 base at J, with 10 bases in the middle. DNA of the CDR3: TGCAGCGTCCAAGGGACTTCCTACGAGCAGTACTTC. Encoded protein: CSVQGTSYEQYF.

J is TRBJ2-5 and V is TRBV6-5; D is undetermined. Looked up from germline, CDR1 is MNHEY and CDR2 is SVGAGI. CDR3 size: 11 residues. The V end was cut by 7 bases, the J end by 5 bases, with 8 bases between. CDR3 protein: CASTARETQYF. The CDR3 DNA sequence: TGTGCCAGCACCGCTCGGGAGACCCAGTACTTC.

The chain carries TRBV6-5 and TRBJ1-2, with TRBD1 matching over 10 bases. This CDR3 has 14 residues. Trimming took 6 bases from V and 6 from J; bases not matched to a gene: 7. Per the germline V gene, CDR1 is MNHEY and CDR2 is SVGAGI. The CDR3 is CASSMTGGSDGYTF. The CDR3 region has the DNA TGTGCCAGCAGCATGACAGGGGGCTCGGATGGCTACACCTTC.

The rearrangement uses TRBV7-9 and TRBJ2-7, with TRBD1 as a possible D gene (6 bases). The CDR3 spans 13 residues. Per germline, CDR1 SEHNR and CDR2 FQNEAQ (reference sequence). V was shortened by 5 bases and J by 6 bases, with 14 bases between the two germline ends. The CDR3 loop reads CASSIYTRGEQYF. The CDR3 region has the DNA TGTGCCAGCAGCATTTACACCAGGGGCGAGCAGTACTTC.